The rows below give T cell receptor beta chains drawn from one sample of a study of blood T cells in healthy people across ages. TCRdb re-called the 5' RACE reads with MiXCR, one entry per CDR3 protein. The top ten clones hold roughly 14% of a sample with hundreds of thousands of distinct CDR3 sequences, under 65% of them seen once. What was sequenced was blood. These TCRs come from a woman of 80 years or more in good health. CDR3s include the opening cysteine and the closing phenylalanine or tryptophan. A D gene is named only where the DNA matches it firmly. A row's size may be missing; if present it is once, few, many or a size class.

j_gene: TRBJ2-1
abundance: many
v_gene: TRBV29-1
d_gene: TRBD1
CDR3nt: TGCAGCGCCCCGACAGGGAGCTCCTACAATGAGCAGTTCTTC
CDR3aa: CSAPTGSSYNEQFF

j_gene: TRBJ2-6
abundance: NA
v_gene: TRBV15
d_gene: NA
CDR3nt: TGTGCCACCAGCAGAGGGGCCTCTGGGGCCAACGTCCTGACTTTC
CDR3aa: CATSRGASGANVLTF

j_gene: TRBJ1-5
abundance: NA
v_gene: TRBV19
d_gene: NA
CDR3nt: TGTGCCAGTACCGAGGGGCCTCAGCCCCAGCATTTT
CDR3aa: CASTEGPQPQHF

j_gene: TRBJ2-2
abundance: few
v_gene: TRBV14
d_gene: NA
CDR3nt: TGTGCCAGCAGCCTTTACACATACACCGGGGAGCTGTTTTTT
CDR3aa: CASSLYTYTGELFF

j_gene: TRBJ2-3
abundance: NA
v_gene: TRBV10-3
d_gene: NA
CDR3nt: TGTGCCATCAGTGATCGGGGTAACACAGATACGCAGTATTTT
CDR3aa: CAISDRGNTDTQYF

j_gene: TRBJ2-1
abundance: NA
v_gene: TRBV5-1
d_gene: NA
CDR3nt: TGCGCCAGCAGCTTGGGGACAGAGTACAATGAGCTGTTCTTC
CDR3aa: CASSLGTEYNELFF

j_gene: TRBJ2-1
abundance: many
v_gene: TRBV12-3/TRBV12-4
d_gene: TRBD2
CDR3nt: TGTGCCAGCAGTTTACTAGCGGGAGCCAATGAGCAGTTCTTC
CDR3aa: CASSLLAGANEQFF

j_gene: TRBJ2-3
abundance: few
v_gene: TRBV20-1
d_gene: NA
CDR3nt: TGCAGTGTCCCTCGTTTGGGAGACGACACAGATACGCAGTATTTT
CDR3aa: CSVPRLGDDTDTQYF

j_gene: TRBJ1-6
abundance: many
v_gene: TRBV12-3/TRBV12-4
d_gene: TRBD1
CDR3nt: TGTGCCAGCAGCCGGGACAGGGAAGGATATAATTCACCCCTCCACTTT
CDR3aa: CASSRDREGYNSPLHF

j_gene: TRBJ2-3
abundance: NA
v_gene: TRBV20-1
d_gene: TRBD2
CDR3nt: TGCAGTGCTGTTTTAAGGGAGGGCCGAGATACGCAGTATTTT
CDR3aa: CSAVLREGRDTQYF

j_gene: TRBJ1-2
abundance: many
v_gene: TRBV13
d_gene: NA
CDR3nt: TGTGCCAGCAGCCCTTCCGGGACAAGGAGTGACTATGGCTACACCTTC
CDR3aa: CASSPSGTRSDYGYTF

j_gene: TRBJ2-7
abundance: many
v_gene: TRBV20-1
d_gene: TRBD1
CDR3nt: TGCAGTGCTAGGTCCCACAGGGGGTACTACGAGCAGTACTTC
CDR3aa: CSARSHRGYYEQYF

j_gene: TRBJ1-4
abundance: NA
v_gene: TRBV12-3/TRBV12-4
d_gene: NA
CDR3nt: TGTGCCAGCAGTTCCACAGGGTGGGGGAATGAAAAACTGTTTTTT
CDR3aa: CASSSTGWGNEKLFF

j_gene: TRBJ2-3
abundance: many
v_gene: TRBV5-1
d_gene: NA
CDR3nt: TGCGCCAGCAGCGTGGACGGGGACGATACGCAGTATTTT
CDR3aa: CASSVDGDDTQYF

j_gene: TRBJ2-2
abundance: NA
v_gene: TRBV7-3
d_gene: NA
CDR3nt: TGTGCCAGCAGACCCCAAGGGCGGACCGGGGAGCTGTTTTTT
CDR3aa: CASRPQGRTGELFF

j_gene: TRBJ1-2
abundance: NA
v_gene: TRBV7-9
d_gene: NA
CDR3nt: TGTGCCAGCAGCCGCGGGAGGGTGAAAAACTATGGCTACACCTTC
CDR3aa: CASSRGRVKNYGYTF

j_gene: TRBJ2-5
abundance: NA
v_gene: TRBV29-1
d_gene: TRBD2
CDR3nt: TGCAGCGTTTTGACTAGCGGGGGGGGCCGGGTTGAGACCCAGTACTTC
CDR3aa: CSVLTSGGGRVETQYF

j_gene: TRBJ2-1
abundance: NA
v_gene: TRBV29-1
d_gene: TRBD1
CDR3nt: TGCAGCGTTGCGACAGGGACACACAATGAGCAGTTCTTC
CDR3aa: CSVATGTHNEQFF

j_gene: TRBJ2-7
abundance: many
v_gene: TRBV6-6
d_gene: NA
CDR3nt: TGTGCCAGCACCCGAGGTCTCTCCTACGAGCAGTACTTC
CDR3aa: CASTRGLSYEQYF

j_gene: TRBJ2-7
abundance: NA
v_gene: TRBV28
d_gene: NA
CDR3nt: TGTGCCAGCAGTTCCGGAGCTGGCGAGCAGTACTTC
CDR3aa: CASSSGAGEQYF

j_gene: TRBJ2-1
abundance: many
v_gene: TRBV9
d_gene: NA
CDR3nt: TGTGCCAGCAGCGTAGCTGGGGCCCCCTCTCACAATGAGCAGTTCTTC
CDR3aa: CASSVAGAPSHNEQFF

j_gene: TRBJ2-7
abundance: many
v_gene: TRBV27
d_gene: NA
CDR3nt: TGTGCCAGCACTAGGGGCCACGAGCAGTACTTC
CDR3aa: CASTRGHEQYF

j_gene: TRBJ1-4
abundance: NA
v_gene: TRBV7-9
d_gene: NA
CDR3nt: TGTGCCAGCAGCTTAGGCGCAGGGATCAATGAAAAACTGTTTTTT
CDR3aa: CASSLGAGINEKLFF

j_gene: TRBJ2-5
abundance: NA
v_gene: TRBV29-1
d_gene: TRBD2
CDR3nt: TGCAGCGTTGAAAGGGCGGGGGTAGAAGAGACCCAGTACTTC
CDR3aa: CSVERAGVEETQYF

j_gene: TRBJ2-3
abundance: NA
v_gene: TRBV21-1
d_gene: NA
CDR3nt: TGTGCCAGCGCAGAGGGGACAGGGGGCCGGATCACAGATACGCAGTATTTT
CDR3aa: CASAEGTGGRITDTQYF

j_gene: TRBJ1-5
abundance: NA
v_gene: TRBV12-3/TRBV12-4
d_gene: NA
CDR3nt: TGTGCCAGCAGGCCAGGGAGGGTAGGCAATCAGCCCCAGCATTTT
CDR3aa: CASRPGRVGNQPQHF

j_gene: TRBJ2-5
abundance: NA
v_gene: TRBV3-1
d_gene: TRBD2
CDR3nt: TGTGCCAGCAGCCTTCCGGGACTAGCGGTAGCAGAGACCCAGTACTTC
CDR3aa: CASSLPGLAVAETQYF

j_gene: TRBJ2-1
abundance: many
v_gene: TRBV9
d_gene: NA
CDR3nt: TGTGCCAGCAGCCAAACATACAATGAGCAGTTCTTC
CDR3aa: CASSQTYNEQFF

j_gene: TRBJ2-1
abundance: many
v_gene: TRBV15
d_gene: TRBD2
CDR3nt: TGTGCCACCAGCAGCCGACTAGCGGCCTCCTGGAACTACAATGAGCAGTTCTTC
CDR3aa: CATSSRLAASWNYNEQFF

j_gene: TRBJ1-5
abundance: NA
v_gene: TRBV4-2
d_gene: TRBD1
CDR3nt: TGTGCCAGCAGCCAGGGAGGGGGCAGAACCCAGCATTTT
CDR3aa: CASSQGGGRTQHF

j_gene: TRBJ2-7
abundance: NA
v_gene: TRBV18
d_gene: TRBD1
CDR3nt: TGTGCCAGCTCACGCGAGACAGGGGAGACAGGGGACTCCTACGAGCAGTACTTC
CDR3aa: CASSRETGETGDSYEQYF

j_gene: TRBJ2-1
abundance: many
v_gene: TRBV5-1
d_gene: NA
CDR3nt: TGCGCCAGCAGCCCGGGGGACAAGAGCTCCTACAATGAGCAGTTCTTC
CDR3aa: CASSPGDKSSYNEQFF

j_gene: TRBJ1-5
abundance: once
v_gene: TRBV4-1
d_gene: NA
CDR3nt: TGCGCCAGCAGCCAATCTGTAAGGGTATGCAATCAGCCCCAGCATTTT
CDR3aa: CASSQSVRVCNQPQHF

j_gene: TRBJ2-2
abundance: NA
v_gene: TRBV7-8
d_gene: TRBD2
CDR3nt: TGTGCCAGCAGCACCCGGACTAGCGGTTCCTCGCGGACCGGGGAGCTGTTTTTT
CDR3aa: CASSTRTSGSSRTGELFF

j_gene: TRBJ2-5
abundance: many
v_gene: TRBV5-1
d_gene: NA
CDR3nt: TGCGCCAGCAGCCCCCATTTCTTAGAGACCCAGTACTTC
CDR3aa: CASSPHFLETQYF

j_gene: TRBJ2-7
abundance: many
v_gene: TRBV28
d_gene: TRBD1
CDR3nt: TGTGCCAGCAGTGTTAAACAGGGGTCAATGTTTTACGAGCAGTACTTC
CDR3aa: CASSVKQGSMFYEQYF

j_gene: TRBJ1-2
abundance: many
v_gene: TRBV5-1
d_gene: NA
CDR3nt: TGCGCCAGCAGCGCTCGGACAGAGAACTATGGCTACACCTTC
CDR3aa: CASSARTENYGYTF

j_gene: TRBJ2-7
abundance: NA
v_gene: TRBV29-1
d_gene: NA
CDR3nt: TGCAGCGTTGAGGTCTGCGTCCGGAAGAATCCACAGTACTTC
CDR3aa: CSVEVCVRKNPQYF

j_gene: TRBJ1-4
abundance: NA
v_gene: TRBV6-5
d_gene: NA
CDR3nt: TGTGCCAGCAGTCCCCTTACTCCGGTTGAGGGAAAACTGTTTTTT
CDR3aa: CASSPLTPVEGKLFF

j_gene: TRBJ2-5
abundance: NA
v_gene: TRBV10-3
d_gene: NA
CDR3nt: TGTGCCATCAGTGGTCAGGCCCAAGAGACCCAGTACTTC
CDR3aa: CAISGQAQETQYF

j_gene: TRBJ2-5
abundance: NA
v_gene: TRBV18
d_gene: NA
CDR3nt: TGTGCCAGCTCAACTAGACAACAAGCACAAGAGACCCAGTACTTC
CDR3aa: CASSTRQQAQETQYF

j_gene: TRBJ2-1
abundance: many
v_gene: TRBV20-1
d_gene: NA
CDR3nt: TGCAGTGCTAGAGTTCCACGGGCCGTATACAATGAGCAGTTCTTC
CDR3aa: CSARVPRAVYNEQFF

j_gene: TRBJ2-4
abundance: few
v_gene: TRBV27
d_gene: TRBD1
CDR3nt: TGTGCCAGCAGTTTATTAAGACAGGGGATGCGCATTCAGTACTTC
CDR3aa: CASSLLRQGMRIQYF

j_gene: TRBJ2-1
abundance: many
v_gene: TRBV7-9
d_gene: NA
CDR3nt: TGTGCCAGCAGCTTAGTGGCACATTTGAATGAGCAGTTCTTC
CDR3aa: CASSLVAHLNEQFF

j_gene: TRBJ2-3
abundance: many
v_gene: TRBV7-2
d_gene: TRBD2
CDR3nt: TGTGCCAGCAGCTTAGAGGGCGGGGGGGCTGTTACGCAGTATTTT
CDR3aa: CASSLEGGGAVTQYF